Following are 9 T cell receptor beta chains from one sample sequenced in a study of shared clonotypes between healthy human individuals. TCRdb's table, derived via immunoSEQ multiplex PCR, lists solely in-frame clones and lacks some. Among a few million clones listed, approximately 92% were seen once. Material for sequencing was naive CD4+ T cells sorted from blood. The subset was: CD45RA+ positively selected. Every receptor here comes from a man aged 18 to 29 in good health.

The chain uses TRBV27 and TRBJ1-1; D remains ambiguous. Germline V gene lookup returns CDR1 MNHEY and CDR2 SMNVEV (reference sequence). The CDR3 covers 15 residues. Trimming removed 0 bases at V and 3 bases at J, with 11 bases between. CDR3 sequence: CASSLSLSGYTEAFF. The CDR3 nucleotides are TGTGCCAGCAGTTTATCCCTTTCGGGATACACTGAAGCTTTCTTT.

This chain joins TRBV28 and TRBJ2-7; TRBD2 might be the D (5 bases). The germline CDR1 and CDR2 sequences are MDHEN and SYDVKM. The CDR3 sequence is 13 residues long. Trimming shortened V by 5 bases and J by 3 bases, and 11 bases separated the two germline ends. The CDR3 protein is CASSPHAGYEQYF. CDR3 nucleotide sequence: TGTGCCAGCAGTCCCCACGCGGGCTACGAGCAGTACTTC.

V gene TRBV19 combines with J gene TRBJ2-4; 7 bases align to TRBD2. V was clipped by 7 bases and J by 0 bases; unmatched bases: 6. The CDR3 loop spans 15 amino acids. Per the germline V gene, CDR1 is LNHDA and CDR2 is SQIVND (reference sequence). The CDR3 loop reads CASMAAGVAKNIQYF. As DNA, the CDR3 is TGTGCCAGTATGGCCGCGGGGGTAGCCAAAAACATTCAGTACTTC.

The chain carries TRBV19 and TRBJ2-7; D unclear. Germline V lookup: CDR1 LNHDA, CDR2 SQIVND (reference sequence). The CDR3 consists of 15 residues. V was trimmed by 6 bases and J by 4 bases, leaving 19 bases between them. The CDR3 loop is CASRTGPGAYYEQYF. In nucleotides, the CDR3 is TGTGCCAGTAGGACGGGCCCGGGCGCATATTACGAGCAGTACTTC.

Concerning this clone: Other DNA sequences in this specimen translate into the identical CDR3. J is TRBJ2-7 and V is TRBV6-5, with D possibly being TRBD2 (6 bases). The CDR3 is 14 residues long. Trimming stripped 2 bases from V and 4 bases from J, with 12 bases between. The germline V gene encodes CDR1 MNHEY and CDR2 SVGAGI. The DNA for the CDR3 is TGTGCCAGCAGTTACAGGCGCGGGGAGTACGAGCAGTACTTC. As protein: CASSYRRGEYEQYF.

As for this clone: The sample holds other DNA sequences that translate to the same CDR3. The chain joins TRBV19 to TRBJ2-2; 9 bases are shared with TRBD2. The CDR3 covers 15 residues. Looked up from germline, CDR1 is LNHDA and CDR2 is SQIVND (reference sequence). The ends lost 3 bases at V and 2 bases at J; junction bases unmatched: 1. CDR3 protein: CASSMTSGNTGELFF. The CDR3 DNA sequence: TGTGCCAGTAGTATGACTAGCGGTAACACCGGGGAGCTGTTTTTT.

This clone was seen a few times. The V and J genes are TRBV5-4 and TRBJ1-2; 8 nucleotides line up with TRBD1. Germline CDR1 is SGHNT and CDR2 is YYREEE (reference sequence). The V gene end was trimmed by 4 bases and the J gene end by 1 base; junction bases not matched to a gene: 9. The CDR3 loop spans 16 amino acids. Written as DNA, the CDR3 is TGTGCCAGCAGCCTCAACGGACAGGGCGGTAACTATGGCTACACCTTC. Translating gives CASSLNGQGGNYGYTF. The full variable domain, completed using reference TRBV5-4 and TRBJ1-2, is ETGVTQSPTHLIKTRGQQVTLRCSSQSGHNTVSWYQQALGQGPQFIFQYYREEENGRGNFPPRFSGLQFPNYSSELNVNALELDDSALYLCASSLNGQGGNYGYTFGSGTRLTVV.

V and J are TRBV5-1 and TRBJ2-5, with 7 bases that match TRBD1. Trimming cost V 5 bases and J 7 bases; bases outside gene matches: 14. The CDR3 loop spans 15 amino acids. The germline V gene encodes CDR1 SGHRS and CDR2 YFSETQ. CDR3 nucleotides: TGCGCCAGCAGTCTTGCTACGACAGGGCTAGGGACCCAGTACTTC. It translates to CASSLATTGLGTQYF. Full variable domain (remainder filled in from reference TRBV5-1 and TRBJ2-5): KAGVTQTPRYLIKTRGQQVTLSCSPISGHRSVSWYQQTPGQGLQFLFEYFSETQRNKGNFPGRFSGRQFSNSRSEMNVSTLELGDSALYLCASSLATTGLGTQYFGPGTRLLVL.

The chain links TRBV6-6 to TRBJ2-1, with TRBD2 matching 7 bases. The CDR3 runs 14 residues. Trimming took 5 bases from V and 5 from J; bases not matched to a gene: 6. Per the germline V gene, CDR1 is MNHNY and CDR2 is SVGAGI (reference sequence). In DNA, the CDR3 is TGTGCCAGCAGTACTCCCGGGACTAACAATGAGCAGTTCTTC. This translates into CASSTPGTNNEQFF.